This entry features one TCR beta chain sequence. Antigen unknown. The donors, healthy adults who were HIV-negative, had experienced no recent acute infections or vaccinations. The germline V and J ends were trimmed by 5 bases and 0 bases, with 12 bases remaining between them. The germline V gene encodes CDR1 SGHNT and CDR2 YENEEA. The CDR3 length is 15 residues. This sample is drawn from a study of shared clonotypes between healthy human individuals. Study-wide results and caveats: Having only a few donors restricted how much genetic and exposure-history diversity was captured.

Deep was the level used in running the assay. Only in-frame clones appear in the TCRdb table, and some are missing; sequencing was by immunoSEQ multiplex PCR. The repertoire holds about 470,000 clones, about four fifths seen once, with around 14% in the top ten. Sequencing used PBMCs. This clonotype was obtained from a middle-aged woman in good health. Some clones in this sample may be carry-over from other donors' samples. V gene TRBV11-3 combines with J gene TRBJ2-3; D possibly corresponds to TRBD1 (7 bases). The CDR3 DNA follows: TGTGCCAGCAGCCACCCAGGGGGGAGCACAGATACGCAGTATTTT. This gives the protein CASSHPGGSTDTQYF.